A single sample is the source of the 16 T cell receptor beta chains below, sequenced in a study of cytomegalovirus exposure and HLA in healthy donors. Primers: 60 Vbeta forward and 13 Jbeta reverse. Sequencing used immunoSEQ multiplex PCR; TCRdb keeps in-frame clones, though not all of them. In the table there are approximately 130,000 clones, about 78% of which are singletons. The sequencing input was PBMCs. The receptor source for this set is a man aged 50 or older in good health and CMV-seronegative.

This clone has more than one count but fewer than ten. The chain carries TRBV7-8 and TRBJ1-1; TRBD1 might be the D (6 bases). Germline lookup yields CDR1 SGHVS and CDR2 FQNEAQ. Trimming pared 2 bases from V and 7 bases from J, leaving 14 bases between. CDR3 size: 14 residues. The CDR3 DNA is TGTGCCAGCAGCTTAAATCAGGGGTCTGGTGAAGCTTTCTTT. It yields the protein CASSLNQGSGEAFF.

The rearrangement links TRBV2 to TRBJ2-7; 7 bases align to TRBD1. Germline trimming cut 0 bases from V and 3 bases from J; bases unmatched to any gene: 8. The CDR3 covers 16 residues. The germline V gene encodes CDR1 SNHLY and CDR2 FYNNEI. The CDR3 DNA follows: TGTGCCAGCAGTGAAGCAGAAGGGACAGAATACTACGAGCAGTACTTC. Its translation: CASSEAEGTEYYEQYF.

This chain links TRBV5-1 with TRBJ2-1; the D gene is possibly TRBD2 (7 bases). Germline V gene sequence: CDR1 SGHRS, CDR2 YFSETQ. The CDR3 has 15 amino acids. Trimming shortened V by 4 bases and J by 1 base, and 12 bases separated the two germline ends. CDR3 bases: TGCGCCAGCAGCCGAGGGGGGGGATCCTACAATGAGCAGTTCTTC. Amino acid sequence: CASSRGGGSYNEQFF.

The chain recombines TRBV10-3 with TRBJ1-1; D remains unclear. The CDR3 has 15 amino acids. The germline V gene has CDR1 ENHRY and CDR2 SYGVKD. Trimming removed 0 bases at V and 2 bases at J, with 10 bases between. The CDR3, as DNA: TGTGCCATCAGTGAGTCGGGCCGCAAAAACACTGAAGCTTTCTTT. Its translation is CAISESGRKNTEAFF.

CDR3 coding DNA: TGTGCCAGCAAATCCGAGGGGGCTTACACCGGGGAGCTGTTTTTT. It codes for CASKSEGAYTGELFF. The chain joins TRBV2 to TRBJ2-2; 7 bases are a match to TRBD1. The trim removed 7 bases at V and 3 bases at J, leaving 8 bases unmatched. The CDR3 loop spans 15 amino acids. Germline CDR1 SNHLY, CDR2 FYNNEI.

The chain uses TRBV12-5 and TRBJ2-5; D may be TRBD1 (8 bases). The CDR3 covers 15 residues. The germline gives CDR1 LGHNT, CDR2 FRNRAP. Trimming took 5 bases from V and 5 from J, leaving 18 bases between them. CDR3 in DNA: TGTGCTAGTGGTCGAGGACAGGGAGCGGGGGAGACCCAGTACTTC. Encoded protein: CASGRGQGAGETQYF.

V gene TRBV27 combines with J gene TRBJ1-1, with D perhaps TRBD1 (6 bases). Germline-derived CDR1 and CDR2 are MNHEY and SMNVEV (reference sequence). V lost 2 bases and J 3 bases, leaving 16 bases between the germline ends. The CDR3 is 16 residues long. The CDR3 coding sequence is TGTGCCAGCAGTTTACGCCCCGGGACATACTACACTGAAGCTTTCTTT. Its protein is CASSLRPGTYYTEAFF.

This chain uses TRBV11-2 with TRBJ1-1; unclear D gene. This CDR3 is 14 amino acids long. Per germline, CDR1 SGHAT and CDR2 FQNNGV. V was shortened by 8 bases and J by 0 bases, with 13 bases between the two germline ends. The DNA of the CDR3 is TGTGCCAGCTCACCGTCTCTATTGAACACTGAAGCTTTCTTT. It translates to CASSPSLLNTEAFF.

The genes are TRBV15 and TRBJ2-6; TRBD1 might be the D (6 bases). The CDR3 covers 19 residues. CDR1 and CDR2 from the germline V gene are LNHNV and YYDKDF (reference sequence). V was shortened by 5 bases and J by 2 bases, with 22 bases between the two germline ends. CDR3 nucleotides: TGTGCCACCAGCGCGAGGACTTACTATCAGGGGACTGGGGCCAACGTCCTGACTTTC. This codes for CATSARTYYQGTGANVLTF.

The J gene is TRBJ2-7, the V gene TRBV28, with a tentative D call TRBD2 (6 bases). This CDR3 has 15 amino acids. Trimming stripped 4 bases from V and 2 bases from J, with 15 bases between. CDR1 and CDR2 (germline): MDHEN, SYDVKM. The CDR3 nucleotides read TGTGCCAGCAGTTCAGACCCCCTAGCGACCTACGAGCAGTACTTC. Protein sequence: CASSSDPLATYEQYF.

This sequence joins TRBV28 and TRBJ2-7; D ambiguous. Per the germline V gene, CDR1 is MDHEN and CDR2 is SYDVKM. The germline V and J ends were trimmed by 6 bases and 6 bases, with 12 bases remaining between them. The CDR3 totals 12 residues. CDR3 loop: CASRSLVREQYF. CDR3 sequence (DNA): TGTGCCAGCAGGTCACTGGTCCGCGAGCAGTACTTC.

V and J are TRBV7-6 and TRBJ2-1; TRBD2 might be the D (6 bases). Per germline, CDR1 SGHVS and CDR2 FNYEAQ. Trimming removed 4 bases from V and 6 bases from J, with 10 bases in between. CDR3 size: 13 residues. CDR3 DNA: TGTGCCAGCAGCTCCACTAGCTCCAATGAGCAGTTCTTC. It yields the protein CASSSTSSNEQFF.

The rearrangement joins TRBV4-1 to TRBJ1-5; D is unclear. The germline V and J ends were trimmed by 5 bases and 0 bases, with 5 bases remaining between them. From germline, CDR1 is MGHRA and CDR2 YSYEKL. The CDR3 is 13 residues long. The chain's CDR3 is CASSSISNQPQHF. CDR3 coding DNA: TGCGCCAGCAGCTCTATTAGCAATCAGCCCCAGCATTTT.

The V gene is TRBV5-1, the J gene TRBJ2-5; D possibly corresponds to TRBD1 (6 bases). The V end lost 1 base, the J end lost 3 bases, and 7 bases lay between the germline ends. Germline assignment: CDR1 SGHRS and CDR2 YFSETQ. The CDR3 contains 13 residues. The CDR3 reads CASSLRTEETQYF. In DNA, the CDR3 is TGCGCCAGCAGCTTGAGGACAGAAGAGACCCAGTACTTC.

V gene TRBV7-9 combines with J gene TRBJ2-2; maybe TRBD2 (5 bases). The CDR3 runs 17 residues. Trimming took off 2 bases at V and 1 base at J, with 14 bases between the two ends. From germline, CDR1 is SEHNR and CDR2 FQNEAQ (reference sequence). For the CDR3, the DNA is TGTGCCAGCAGCTTACCCCTCCGGACTGTGAACACCGGGGAGCTGTTTTTT. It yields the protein CASSLPLRTVNTGELFF.

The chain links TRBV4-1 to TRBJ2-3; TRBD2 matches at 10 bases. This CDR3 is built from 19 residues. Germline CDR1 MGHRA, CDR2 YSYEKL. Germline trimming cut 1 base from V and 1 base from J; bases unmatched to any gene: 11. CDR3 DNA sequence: TGCGCCAGCAGCCAAGGACTAGCGGGCACCACGGGCCGCACAGATACGCAGTATTTT. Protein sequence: CASSQGLAGTTGRTDTQYF.